These T cell receptor beta chains were read from a single sample in a study of beta chain features in type 1 diabetes. Only in-frame clones appear in the TCRdb table, and some are missing; sequencing was by immunoSEQ multiplex PCR. Among a few hundred thousand clones listed, 9.6% were seen once. Sequenced input: central memory CD4+ T cells from blood. These receptors all stem from a man aged 25 to 40 with type 1 diabetes. The CDR3 runs from the conserved cysteine through the conserved F or W. The order of the fields is J gene, clone size, D gene, V gene, CDR3 protein, CDR3 DNA. The D gene is left open where the match is weak. A row's size may be missing; if present it is once, few, many or a size class.

TRBJ2-1 | few | TRBD2 | TRBV4-3 | CASSQDRELAGDPEQFF | TGCGCCAGCAGCCAAGATAGAGAACTAGCGGGAGATCCGGAGCAGTTCTTC
TRBJ2-7 | NA | TRBD2 | TRBV7-9 | CASSLAGAGGYEQYF | TGTGCCAGCAGCTTAGCAGGAGCGGGAGGCTACGAGCAGTACTTC
TRBJ2-3 | few | NA | TRBV28 | CASSPMAGRDTQYF | TGTGCCAGCAGTCCCATGGCGGGACGAGATACGCAGTATTTT
TRBJ1-4 | NA | NA | TRBV5-4 | CASSLPPPDDEKLFF | TGTGCCAGCAGCTTGCCACCTCCTGACGATGAAAAACTGTTTTTT
TRBJ2-7 | NA | NA | TRBV7-6 | CASSSKGSYEQYF | TGTGCCAGCAGCTCTAAGGGGTCCTACGAGCAGTACTTC
TRBJ2-5 | few | NA | TRBV10-3 | CAISDLGTSGAQYF | TGTGCCATCAGTGACCTTGGGACAAGTGGGGCCCAGTACTTC
TRBJ2-3 | few | NA | TRBV6-5 | CASSPESDTQYF | TGTGCCAGCAGTCCCGAGTCAGATACGCAGTATTTT
TRBJ2-3 | many | TRBD2 | TRBV7-8 | CASGRAPDTQYF | TGTGCCAGCGGGAGGGCCCCAGATACGCAGTATTTT
TRBJ2-1 | few | TRBD1 | TRBV7-6 | CASSFGTGVYNEQFF | TGTGCCAGCAGCTTCGGGACAGGCGTTTACAATGAGCAGTTCTTC
TRBJ1-3 | NA | NA | TRBV15 | CATSRDHDRSNTIYF | TGTGCCACCAGCAGAGATCACGACAGGTCGAACACCATATATTTT
TRBJ2-1 | NA | TRBD2 | TRBV6-5 | CASTRAGGSNEQFF | TGTGCCAGCACCCGAGCGGGAGGAAGTAATGAGCAGTTCTTC
TRBJ1-1 | NA | TRBD1 | TRBV9 | CASSLGQGVTVRYTEAFF | TGTGCCAGCAGCTTGGGACAGGGCGTTACAGTTAGGTACACTGAAGCTTTCTTT
TRBJ2-1 | NA | TRBD2 | TRBV9 | CASSVGAGAYNEQFF | TGTGCCAGCAGCGTCGGAGCGGGAGCGTACAATGAGCAGTTCTTC
TRBJ2-1 | NA | NA | TRBV7-8 | CASSFPITNEQFF | TGTGCCAGCAGCTTCCCTATCACCAATGAGCAGTTCTTC
TRBJ2-1 | NA | TRBD2 | TRBV28 | CASSPSGSGYNEQFF | TGTGCCAGCAGTCCGAGCGGGAGTGGGTACAATGAGCAGTTCTTC
TRBJ1-4 | few | NA | TRBV7-2 | CASSLVSETREKLFF | TGTGCCAGCAGCTTAGTGTCAGAGACCCGAGAAAAACTGTTTTTT
TRBJ2-1 | few | TRBD1 | TRBV27 | CASSPQGQGITYNEQFF | TGTGCCAGCAGTCCGCAAGGACAGGGTATCACCTACAATGAGCAGTTCTTC
TRBJ2-5 | few | NA | TRBV5-1 | CASRQTGETQYF | TGCGCCAGCAGGCAAACAGGGGAGACCCAGTACTTC
TRBJ2-7 | NA | NA | TRBV10-1 | CASSENLIYEQYF | TGCGCCAGCAGTGAGAACTTAATCTACGAGCAGTACTTC
TRBJ2-1 | NA | NA | TRBV7-2 | CASSLAVAGYNEQFF | TGTGCCAGCAGCCTCGCGGTGGCAGGGTACAATGAGCAGTTCTTC
TRBJ2-7 | NA | NA | TRBV5-4 | CASSLGSGTLSYEQYF | TGTGCCAGCAGCTTGGGGTCCGGGACGCTTTCCTACGAGCAGTACTTC
TRBJ1-2 | NA | NA | TRBV6-5 | CASRGTNNYGYTF | TGTGCCAGCAGGGGGACAAACAACTATGGCTACACCTTC
TRBJ2-1 | few | NA | TRBV7-2 | CASSLVGLSSYNEQFF | TGTGCCAGCAGCTTAGTAGGGTTGAGCTCCTACAATGAGCAGTTCTTC
TRBJ1-2 | NA | TRBD1 | TRBV25-1 | CASRARTGQGYTF | TGTGCCAGCAGAGCGAGGACAGGGCAGGGCTACACCTTC
TRBJ1-4 | few | TRBD1 | TRBV5-1 | CASSRGQGRIEKLFF | TGCGCCAGCAGCAGAGGACAGGGTCGGATTGAAAAACTGTTTTTT
TRBJ2-5 | NA | NA | TRBV5-1 | CASSPDLETQYF | TGCGCCAGCAGCCCGGACTTGGAGACCCAGTACTTC
TRBJ1-5 | few | TRBD1 | TRBV7-9 | CASSSGTGYSEPQHF | TGTGCCAGCAGCTCTGGGACAGGGTATTCGGAGCCCCAGCATTTT
TRBJ2-7 | many | NA | TRBV29-1 | CSVGVSGSSYEQYF | TGCAGCGTTGGTGTTAGCGGTTCCTCCTACGAGCAGTACTTC
TRBJ2-7 | few | NA | TRBV7-3 | CASSFDPNTEQYF | TGTGCCAGCAGCTTCGACCCAAATACGGAGCAGTACTTC